These T cell receptor beta chains were read from a single sample in a study of shared clonotypes between healthy human individuals. Using immunoSEQ multiplex PCR, the repertoire was profiled, and TCRdb retains in-frame clones only, with some absent. This table holds 950,000 to 1,100,000 clones, about 75% found once. The material sequenced was memory CD4+ T cells sorted from blood. These receptors were obtained from a man aged 18 to 35 in good health. The conserved cysteine and the conserved F or W are not part of the CDR3 here. The order of the fields is CDR3 protein, V gene, D gene, J gene. D genes are given only for firm matches.

CDR3 protein: ATRSSYNEQF
V gene: TRBV15
D gene: NA
J gene: TRBJ2-1

CDR3 protein: ASSDRTSGQETQY
V gene: TRBV2
D gene: TRBD2
J gene: TRBJ2-5

CDR3 protein: ASSFQGGMKNTEAF
V gene: TRBV5-1
D gene: TRBD1
J gene: TRBJ1-1

CDR3 protein: ASSYSTGDNSPLH
V gene: TRBV6-5
D gene: NA
J gene: TRBJ1-6

CDR3 protein: ASSLGQGTGELF
V gene: TRBV19
D gene: TRBD1
J gene: TRBJ2-2

CDR3 protein: ASRLPANEKLF
V gene: TRBV6-6
D gene: NA
J gene: TRBJ1-4

CDR3 protein: ASSLAGSANEKLF
V gene: TRBV5-1
D gene: NA
J gene: TRBJ1-4

CDR3 protein: ASSNRQGAGYT
V gene: TRBV5-6
D gene: TRBD1
J gene: TRBJ1-2

CDR3 protein: ASSLSGDSSLPQH
V gene: TRBV5-8
D gene: TRBD1
J gene: TRBJ1-5

CDR3 protein: AISESFPENTEAF
V gene: TRBV10-3
D gene: NA
J gene: TRBJ1-1

CDR3 protein: ASSPGLAGARSSYEQY
V gene: TRBV18
D gene: TRBD2
J gene: TRBJ2-7

CDR3 protein: ATSPRDSSNQPQH
V gene: TRBV15
D gene: TRBD1
J gene: TRBJ1-5

CDR3 protein: ASSVVGPGNTIY
V gene: TRBV9
D gene: NA
J gene: TRBJ1-3

CDR3 protein: ASSSTSGGGYSPLH
V gene: TRBV7-2
D gene: NA
J gene: TRBJ1-6

CDR3 protein: ASSAGLGAGGRGQDTQY
V gene: TRBV5-1
D gene: TRBD2
J gene: TRBJ2-3

CDR3 protein: ASSYGIGNTIY
V gene: TRBV6-6
D gene: NA
J gene: TRBJ1-3

CDR3 protein: ASSTTGFQPQH
V gene: TRBV19
D gene: TRBD1
J gene: TRBJ1-5

CDR3 protein: ASRGRQGRDEQY
V gene: TRBV28
D gene: TRBD1
J gene: TRBJ2-7

CDR3 protein: ASSLKAGGGTYEQY
V gene: TRBV27
D gene: TRBD2
J gene: TRBJ2-7

CDR3 protein: SAPTPGEQY
V gene: TRBV20-1
D gene: NA
J gene: TRBJ2-5

CDR3 protein: ATREGINQPQH
V gene: TRBV6-5
D gene: NA
J gene: TRBJ1-5

CDR3 protein: ASSRTGVGEQY
V gene: TRBV14
D gene: TRBD1
J gene: TRBJ2-7

CDR3 protein: ASTEEGYSNQPQH
V gene: TRBV2
D gene: NA
J gene: TRBJ1-5

CDR3 protein: AWSRPGQGQKLF
V gene: TRBV30
D gene: TRBD1
J gene: TRBJ1-4

CDR3 protein: ASSYPDRLPGELF
V gene: TRBV6-6
D gene: NA
J gene: TRBJ2-2

CDR3 protein: AISVTGDTGLAYYGMGELF
V gene: TRBV10-3
D gene: NA
J gene: TRBJ2-2

CDR3 protein: ASSLAGTGTDTQY
V gene: TRBV7-8
D gene: NA
J gene: TRBJ2-3

CDR3 protein: ASRPLTTRGNEQF
V gene: TRBV12-2
D gene: NA
J gene: TRBJ2-1

CDR3 protein: ASSIQGGQPQH
V gene: TRBV7-9
D gene: NA
J gene: TRBJ1-5

CDR3 protein: ASSRVFGLGYGYT
V gene: TRBV19
D gene: NA
J gene: TRBJ1-2

CDR3 protein: ASSLRDSYGYT
V gene: TRBV11-1
D gene: TRBD1
J gene: TRBJ1-2

CDR3 protein: ASSEQGNGNTIY
V gene: TRBV9
D gene: NA
J gene: TRBJ1-3

CDR3 protein: ASSDGTGVDEQY
V gene: TRBV2
D gene: TRBD1
J gene: TRBJ2-7

CDR3 protein: ASSPRQVDQPQH
V gene: TRBV7-2
D gene: NA
J gene: TRBJ1-5

CDR3 protein: AWREANTEAF
V gene: TRBV30
D gene: NA
J gene: TRBJ1-1

CDR3 protein: ASRSTGTGGLNIQY
V gene: TRBV5-6
D gene: TRBD1
J gene: TRBJ2-4

CDR3 protein: ASSLMSPLAVKDTQY
V gene: TRBV7-9
D gene: NA
J gene: TRBJ2-3

CDR3 protein: ASSEPGREDQPQH
V gene: TRBV25-1
D gene: NA
J gene: TRBJ1-5

CDR3 protein: ASSRHGGNTIY
V gene: TRBV25-1
D gene: NA
J gene: TRBJ1-3

CDR3 protein: ASSPSKGSNGYT
V gene: TRBV18
D gene: NA
J gene: TRBJ1-2

CDR3 protein: ASSLYEGQDGYT
V gene: TRBV5-5
D gene: TRBD1
J gene: TRBJ1-2

CDR3 protein: ASSYRGQGYT
V gene: TRBV18
D gene: TRBD1
J gene: TRBJ1-2

CDR3 protein: ASSVQGADYNEQF
V gene: TRBV9
D gene: TRBD1
J gene: TRBJ2-1